The clone carrying this T cell receptor (beta chain) was observed many times. The record originates from a study of blood T cells in healthy people across ages. Alongside a J-beta primer mix, a sample-barcoded 5' primer served in a second PCR lasting roughly 7 to 11 cycles. A single record per CDR3 protein comes from TCRdb applying MiXCR to the 5' RACE reads. The sample holds roughly 900,000 distinct CDR3 sequences, roughly 26% seen once. Trimming stripped 1 base from V and 4 bases from J, with 11 bases between. Germline CDR1 SGHTA, CDR2 FQGNSA. The CDR3 consists of 16 residues. The chain recombines TRBV7-2 with TRBJ2-6; D might be TRBD1 (6 bases). Input material: blood. The sequence was collected from a woman older than 75 in good health. CDR3 sequence: CASSLGGQAGANVLTF. DNA of the CDR3: TGTGCCAGCAGCTTAGGGGGACAAGCGGGGGCCAACGTCCTGACTTTC.